These T cell receptor beta chains were read from a single sample in a study of blood T cells in healthy people across ages. Each CDR3 protein gets one entry after TCRdb re-called the 5' RACE reads with MiXCR. The sample contains 580,000 or so distinct CDR3 sequences, more than 45% of which appear only once. Material for sequencing was blood. The source is an elderly man in good health. Both conserved end residues are part of each CDR3. D genes are given only for firm matches. Clone size is given for some rows only: seen once, a few or many times, or a class if the clone is expanded.

D gene	clone size	V gene	J gene	CDR3 DNA	CDR3 protein
TRBD2	-	TRBV20-1	TRBJ2-1	TGCAGTGCTAAAGCGGGGGCCAATGAGCAGTTCTTC	CSAKAGANEQFF
TRBD1	few	TRBV20-1	TRBJ2-7	TGCAGTGCCAACAGGGGCCAGGCCTACGAGCAGTACTTC	CSANRGQAYEQYF
-	few	TRBV5-1	TRBJ2-1	TGCGCCAGCAGCTTGACTCCCAACAATGAGCAGTTCTTC	CASSLTPNNEQFF
-	-	TRBV28	TRBJ2-1	TGTGCCAGCAGGGATCGGTCCTACAATGAGCAGTTCTTC	CASRDRSYNEQFF
-	-	TRBV7-2	TRBJ1-6	TGTGCCAGCAGCTTAAACCAGGGTGGTAATTCACCCCTCCACTTT	CASSLNQGGNSPLHF
-	-	TRBV4-1	TRBJ1-2	TGCGCCAGCAGCCAATGGGCCACCAACTATGGCTACACCTTC	CASSQWATNYGYTF
-	many	TRBV7-9	TRBJ2-3	TGTGCCAGCCGAACCTCCTTAGGGGCATCATCAGATACGCAGTATTTT	CASRTSLGASSDTQYF
TRBD2	-	TRBV7-2	TRBJ2-3	TGTGCCAGCACCGGGACTAGCGGGGGGGCATCCACAGATACGCAGTATTTT	CASTGTSGGASTDTQYF
TRBD1	-	TRBV5-1	TRBJ2-5	TGCGCCAGCGCCGCACAGGGGATCCAAGAGACCCAGTACTTC	CASAAQGIQETQYF
-	-	TRBV5-1	TRBJ2-3	TGCGCCAGCAGCTTGTATGGGGATCCCGCCAGATTTGCGCAGTATTTT	CASSLYGDPARFAQYF
-	-	TRBV20-1	TRBJ1-1	TGCAGTGCTAGTTACAGATCGAACACTGAAGCTTTCTTT	CSASYRSNTEAFF
TRBD2	-	TRBV20-1	TRBJ2-1	TGCAGTGCTAGTAATAGCGGGAGCCGGAATGAGCAGTTCTTC	CSASNSGSRNEQFF
TRBD1	-	TRBV7-2	TRBJ2-3	TGTGCCAGCAGCTTAACGGGGACAGCCACAGATACGCAGTATTTT	CASSLTGTATDTQYF
-	-	TRBV12-3/TRBV12-4	TRBJ2-3	TGTGCCAGCAGTCGGACGGCGACAGATACGCAGTATTTT	CASSRTATDTQYF
-	-	TRBV7-2	TRBJ1-5	TGTGCCAGCAGCTATCTAGGACGGTACAGCAATCAGCCCCAGCATTTT	CASSYLGRYSNQPQHF
TRBD1	few	TRBV7-9	TRBJ2-7	TGTGCCAGCAGCCAAAGATCGCGGACAGGGGGCTTTTACGAGCAGTACTTC	CASSQRSRTGGFYEQYF
-	-	TRBV15	TRBJ2-2	TGTGCCACCGGGACACTGGGGGTTCCTTTTTCAACCGGGGAGCTGTTTTTT	CATGTLGVPFSTGELFF
TRBD1	few	TRBV24-1	TRBJ2-4	TGTGCCACCAGTGATCAGGACAGGGAATGGGACAAAAACATTCAGTACTTC	CATSDQDREWDKNIQYF
TRBD2	-	TRBV12-3/TRBV12-4	TRBJ2-2	TGTGCCAGCAGACCCGGGACTAGCGGGTTCGGGGAGCTGTTTTTT	CASRPGTSGFGELFF
TRBD1	-	TRBV20-1	TRBJ1-1	TGCAGTGCTAGGAGAATAGGGACAGCGAACACTGAAGCTTTCTTT	CSARRIGTANTEAFF
-	few	TRBV29-1	TRBJ1-1	TGCAGCGCCGCGTCTTGGGATATGAACACTGAAGCTTTCTTT	CSAASWDMNTEAFF
TRBD1	-	TRBV7-8	TRBJ1-1	TGTGCCAGCAGCACCGGACAGGCCAACACTGAAGCTTTCTTT	CASSTGQANTEAFF
-	-	TRBV4-2	TRBJ2-4	TGTGCCAGCACCGCCGGGCTGGGGGTGGACATTCAGTACTTC	CASTAGLGVDIQYF
-	-	TRBV6-5	TRBJ2-3	TGTGCCAGCAGTCCAAACCGGGACTCCTCCGATACGCAGTATTTT	CASSPNRDSSDTQYF
TRBD2	-	TRBV7-3	TRBJ2-1	TGTGCCAGCAGCTCACGCGGGGGAGGATATGAGCAGTTCTTC	CASSSRGGGYEQFF
-	few	TRBV2	TRBJ2-7	TGTGCCAGCGCAGGGGTCCTTTCCTACGAGCAGTACTTC	CASAGVLSYEQYF
-	-	TRBV7-2	TRBJ2-5	TGTGTCAGCAGCGTGGGGGGAATGGCAGAGACCCAGTACTTC	CVSSVGGMAETQYF
-	few	TRBV29-1	TRBJ2-5	TGCAGCGCTGGAGCAGGGAACCAAGAGACCCAGTACTTC	CSAGAGNQETQYF
TRBD1	-	TRBV20-1	TRBJ2-1	TGCAGTCCCAGACAGGGCTCCTACAATGAGCAGTTCTTC	CSPRQGSYNEQFF
TRBD1	many	TRBV6-6	TRBJ2-7	TGTGCCAGCTGTACAGGGGGGTCCTACGAGCAGTACTTC	CASCTGGSYEQYF
-	-	TRBV9	TRBJ2-7	TGTGCCAGCAGCCCGGGGGACATCTCCTACGAGCAGTACTTC	CASSPGDISYEQYF
-	-	TRBV9	TRBJ2-2	TGTGCCAGCAGCGTAGGCGACCCTCTATACACCGGGGAGCTGTTTTTT	CASSVGDPLYTGELFF
-	-	TRBV29-1	TRBJ1-5	TGCAGCGTTGCTACCGCGAATAGCAATCAGCCCCAGCATTTT	CSVATANSNQPQHF
TRBD2	-	TRBV20-1	TRBJ2-1	TGCAGTGCTAGGGGACTAGCGGGATCTGGCTCCTACAATGGGCAGTTCTTC	CSARGLAGSGSYNGQFF
-	few	TRBV9	TRBJ1-2	TGTGCCAGCAGCGTCGATACCGGGAGAACCTATGGCTACACCTTC	CASSVDTGRTYGYTF
TRBD1	once	TRBV12-3/TRBV12-4	TRBJ1-5	TGTGCCAGCAGTCCCGACAGGGTGCGGTATCAGCCCCAGCATTTT	CASSPDRVRYQPQHF
TRBD2	-	TRBV7-2	TRBJ2-7	TGTGCCAGCAGTCCAAAAGCGGGGGGGCCCCACGAGCAGTACTTC	CASSPKAGGPHEQYF
-	-	TRBV5-1	TRBJ2-7	TGCGCCAGCAGCCGAGGGGGGGCCGTCTCCTACGAGCAGTACTTC	CASSRGGAVSYEQYF
-	many	TRBV20-1	TRBJ2-6	TGCAGTGCTCCAGAGGTTGCTGGGGCCAACGTCCTGACTTTC	CSAPEVAGANVLTF
-	-	TRBV7-2	TRBJ2-3	TGTGCCAGCAGCTCCCCCGGGCATCCAGATACGCAGTATTTT	CASSSPGHPDTQYF
TRBD2	few	TRBV5-1	TRBJ2-1	TGCGCCAGCAGCTTTAGCGGGGGGGTGAATGAGCAGTTCTTC	CASSFSGGVNEQFF
-	-	TRBV2	TRBJ2-7	TGTGCCAGCGGGAAGACAGGACCCGAGCAGTACTTC	CASGKTGPEQYF
-	few	TRBV10-2	TRBJ2-7	TGCGCCAGCAGTGAGTCCGCGATGCTGAAAAGAGAATACGAGCAGTACTTC	CASSESAMLKREYEQYF
-	few	TRBV20-1	TRBJ1-1	TGCAGTGCTAGACAAAGGACAGCGGGGTTAAACACTGAAGCTTTCTTT	CSARQRTAGLNTEAFF
-	-	TRBV27	TRBJ2-4	TGTGCCAGCAGTTTATCGGGTTTAAACATTCAGTACTTC	CASSLSGLNIQYF
TRBD2	-	TRBV7-8	TRBJ2-5	TGTGTGGGAACTAGCGGGGGGGCGGCAGAGACCCAGTACTTC	CVGTSGGAAETQYF
-	few	TRBV7-3	TRBJ2-3	TGTGCCAGCGGGAGGACAGGACCGACAGATACGCAGTATTTT	CASGRTGPTDTQYF
-	-	TRBV6-2/TRBV6-3	TRBJ2-7	TGTGCCAGCAGTTACTTCAGGGGTGTCTCCTACAATGAGCAGTACTTC	CASSYFRGVSYNEQYF
TRBD1	few	TRBV20-1	TRBJ1-2	TGCAGTGCAGAAGGGGACAGGGGGTCCCATAGCACCTTC	CSAEGDRGSHSTF
-	few	TRBV7-2	TRBJ1-1	TGTGCCAGCTCGACAGCGCCCAACCTCGGAGCTTTCTTT	CASSTAPNLGAFF
TRBD1	-	TRBV20-1	TRBJ1-2	TGCAGTGCTAGAGACGGACAGGGAGTTGTAGGGGGCTACACCTTC	CSARDGQGVVGGYTF